This is a list of T cell receptor beta chains from one sample in a study of human T cells and chemical hapten exposure. TCRdb ran MiXCR on the RACE reads and lists one entry per CDR3 protein. The table has some 99,000 distinct CDR3 sequences, more than 7% seen once. The sample here was whole blood, taken in connection with sensitization to the hapten diphenylcyclopropenone (DPC). All receptors derive from a woman aged 40 to 50 with alopecia areata. Some clones in this sample may be carry-over from other donors' samples. CDR3s include the opening cysteine and the closing phenylalanine or tryptophan. A D gene is named only where the DNA matches it firmly. Not all rows give a size; the values are once, few, many and, for expanded clones, a class.

v_gene	d_gene	j_gene	abundance	CDR3nt	CDR3aa
TRBV4-2	NA	TRBJ2-7	NA	TGTGCCAGCAGCCATTTGGGTCCCCAGGGCTCCTACGAGCAGTACTTC	CASSHLGPQGSYEQYF
TRBV27	NA	TRBJ2-7	NA	TGTGCCAGCAGTTTCAGCCCCCCACGATTCTCCTACGAGCAGTACTTC	CASSFSPPRFSYEQYF
TRBV20-1	NA	TRBJ2-3	few	TGCAGTGCTAGAGAACACAGCACAGATACGCAGTATTTT	CSAREHSTDTQYF
TRBV6-2/TRBV6-3	NA	TRBJ2-2	NA	TGTGCCAGCAGTTACGGTCCGGCCGGCGGGGAGCTGTTTTTT	CASSYGPAGGELFF
TRBV6-6	TRBD1	TRBJ2-7	few	TGTGCCAGCAGCTCCGCGGGGACAGGGGGTTACGAGCAGTACTTC	CASSSAGTGGYEQYF
TRBV7-2	NA	TRBJ2-7	many	TGTGCCAGCGCCCCAGTCCGGGGGGCCTCCTACGAGCAGTACTTC	CASAPVRGASYEQYF
TRBV29-1	NA	TRBJ2-2	NA	TGCAGCGTTGAAGGAAGACTTGGAGGGACCGGGGAGCTGTTTTTT	CSVEGRLGGTGELFF
TRBV6-6	TRBD2	TRBJ2-1	NA	TGTGCCAGTACCACTAGCGGGGGGGCCAAAGAGCAGTTCTTC	CASTTSGGAKEQFF
TRBV25-1	NA	TRBJ2-1	few	TGTGCCAGCAGTGTACCCGGGGCCTATGAGCAGTTCTTC	CASSVPGAYEQFF
TRBV4-1	NA	TRBJ1-3	few	TGCGCCAGCAGCCAAGATCTAGGACTCCTACAATCTGGAAACACCATATATTTT	CASSQDLGLLQSGNTIYF
TRBV6-1	NA	TRBJ2-5	many	TGTGCCAGCAGTGAGTGGTGGAAGACCCAGTACTTC	CASSEWWKTQYF
TRBV7-8	NA	TRBJ1-5	many	TGTGCCAGCACCCTCCGCGCCGGGACGAATCAGCCCCAGCATTTT	CASTLRAGTNQPQHF
TRBV7-9	NA	TRBJ2-6	many	TGTGCCAGCAGCCCTCATGGACAGATACTCTCTGGGGCCAACGTCCTGACTTTC	CASSPHGQILSGANVLTF
TRBV7-8	NA	TRBJ1-1	medium-sized	TGTGCCAGCACCCTCCCGGGGGGGGACACTGAAGCTTTCTTT	CASTLPGGDTEAFF
TRBV5-5	NA	TRBJ1-5	NA	TGTGCCAGCAGCTTGGAAAGGGATGGCAATCAGCCCCAGCATTTT	CASSLERDGNQPQHF
TRBV6-1	NA	TRBJ2-1	many	TGTGCCAGCAGTGGACTGGATTACAATGAGCAGTTCTTC	CASSGLDYNEQFF